This T cell receptor (beta chain) was obtained from a study of PD-L1 blockade in urothelial cancer. The overall study: Males with bladder-origin urothelial cancer made up about 85% of the roughly 29 patients.

Time point indicated: pretreatment peripheral blood. The method was immunoSEQ multiplex PCR; TCRdb's version includes in-frame clones alone and lacks a portion of them. The sample contains about 50,000 clones, around 84% of which appear only once. The source of this sequence is a man between 65 and 85 years old with urothelial cancer. This specimen was PBMCs, taken around atezolizumab (anti-PD-L1) treatment.

The CDR3 coding sequence is TGTGCCAGCAGGCAAGGGGCTAGCGGGGGTACCTACTCCTACAATGAGCAGTTCTTC. The encoded protein is CASRQGASGGTYSYNEQFF. This chain connects TRBV7-8 to TRBJ2-1; 10 bases map to TRBD2. The CDR3 is 19 amino acids. Germline V gives CDR1 SGHVS, CDR2 FQNEAQ. The V and J ends lost 6 bases and 0 bases, in that order; junction bases with no gene match: 14. Full variable domain (rest looked up from reference TRBV7-8 and TRBJ2-1): GAGVSQSPRYKVAKRGQDVALRCDPISGHVSLFWYQQALGQGPEFLTYFQNEAQLDKSGLPSDRFFAERPEGSVSTLKIQRTQQEDSAVYLCASRQGASGGTYSYNEQFFGPGTRLTVL.